This T cell receptor (beta chain) was profiled in a study of OX40 agonist ivuxolimab in advanced cancers. Study-wide context: Dose-escalation subjects each had hepatocellular carcinoma, melanoma, renal cell or head and neck cancer. The dose-escalation cohort was around 83% male, with a mean age of 60 years, ranging about 23 to 90.

The CDR3 is 14 amino acids. Germline V gene data show CDR1 as SNHLY and CDR2 as FYNNEI. The trim removed 1 base at V and 5 bases at J, leaving 4 bases unmatched. Only in-frame clones appear in the TCRdb table, and some are missing; sequencing was by immunoSEQ multiplex PCR. The sample holds more than 15,000 clones, around 86% seen once. Patients were ineligible given autoimmune disease history or systemic immunosuppression. Peripheral blood came from all dose cohorts at three timepoints. The sequences come from CD4+ or CD8+ T cells sorted from blood, collected in a trial of the OX40 agonist ivuxolimab. The gene calls are TRBV2 and TRBJ1-2; the match to TRBD1 covers 7 bases. This TCR derives from an adult with an advanced solid tumor such as melanoma, head and neck, liver or kidney cancer. Here the CDR3 reads CASSEVRTGYGYTF. The CDR3 nucleotides read TGTGCCAGCAGTGAAGTCCGGACAGGATATGGCTACACCTTC. The complete variable domain, with remaining parts taken from reference TRBV2 and TRBJ1-2, reads EPEVTQTPSHQVTQMGQEVILRCVPISNHLYFYWYRQILGQKVEFLVSFYNNEISEKSEIFDDQFSVERPDGSNFTLKIRSTKLEDSAMYFCASSEVRTGYGYTFGSGTRLTVV.